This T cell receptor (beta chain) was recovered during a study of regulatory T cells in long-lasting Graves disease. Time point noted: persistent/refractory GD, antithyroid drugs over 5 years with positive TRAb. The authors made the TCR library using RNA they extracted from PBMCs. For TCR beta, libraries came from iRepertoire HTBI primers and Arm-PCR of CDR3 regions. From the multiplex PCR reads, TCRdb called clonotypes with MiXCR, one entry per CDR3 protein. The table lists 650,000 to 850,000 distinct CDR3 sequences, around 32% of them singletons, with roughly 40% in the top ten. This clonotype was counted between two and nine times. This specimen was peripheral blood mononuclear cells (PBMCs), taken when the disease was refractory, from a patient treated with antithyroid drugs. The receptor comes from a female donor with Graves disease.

Written as DNA, the CDR3 is TGTGCCAGCAGCTTGGATGTTGGTCACCTACTCACTGAAGCTTTCTTT. This sequence encodes CASSLDVGHLLTEAFF. This chain connects TRBV5-6 to TRBJ1-1; the D is unclear. This CDR3 spans 16 amino acids. Germline V gene data show CDR1 as SGHDT and CDR2 as YYEEEE. V was clipped by 0 bases and J by 4 bases, with 16 bases between them.